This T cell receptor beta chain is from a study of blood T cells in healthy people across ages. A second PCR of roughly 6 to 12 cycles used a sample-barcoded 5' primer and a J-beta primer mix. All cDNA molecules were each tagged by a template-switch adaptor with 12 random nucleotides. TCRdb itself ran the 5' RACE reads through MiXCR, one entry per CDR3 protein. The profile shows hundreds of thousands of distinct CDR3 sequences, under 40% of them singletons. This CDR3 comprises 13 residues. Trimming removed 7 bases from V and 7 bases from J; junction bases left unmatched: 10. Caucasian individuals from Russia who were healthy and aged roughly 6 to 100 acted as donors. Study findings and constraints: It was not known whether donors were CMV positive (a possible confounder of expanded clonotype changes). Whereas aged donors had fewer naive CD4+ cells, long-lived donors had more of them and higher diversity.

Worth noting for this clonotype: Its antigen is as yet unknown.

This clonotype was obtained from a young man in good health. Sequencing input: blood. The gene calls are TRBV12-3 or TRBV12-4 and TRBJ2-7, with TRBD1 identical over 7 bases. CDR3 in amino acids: CASTLDRSSEQYF. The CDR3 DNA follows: TGTGCCAGCACTCTGGACAGGTCAAGTGAGCAGTACTTC.